A selection of T cell receptor beta chains follows, all from one sample in a study of beta chain features in type 1 diabetes. Measured with immunoSEQ multiplex PCR; TCRdb has only the in-frame clones, and not every one. The table includes about 340,000 clones, less than 10% detected once. Sequencing was carried out using central memory CD4+ T cells from blood. These receptor sequences come from a woman under 30 in good health. Both conserved end residues are part of each CDR3. A D gene is named only where the DNA matches it firmly. Clone size, where shown, is once, few, many, or a class for clones that have expanded.

>TRBV4-2|TRBJ2-4|TRBD2|few
TGTGCCAGCAGCCAAGGGACCGGGACTAGCAATGACATTCAGTACTTC
CASSQGTGTSNDIQYF
>TRBV11-2|TRBJ2-7|TRBD1|-
TGTGCCAGCAGCGTCGGGACAGTCTCCTACGAGCAGTACTTC
CASSVGTVSYEQYF
>TRBV14|TRBJ2-2|TRBD2|few
TGTGCCAGCAGCCAAGATAGGGGCGGCGGGAGGTCGACCGGGGAGCTGTTTTTT
CASSQDRGGGRSTGELFF
>TRBV5-4|TRBJ2-7|-|-
TGTGCCAGCAGCTTGCGACGGGGGCGGAACGAGCAGTACTTC
CASSLRRGRNEQYF
>TRBV7-2|TRBJ2-7|-|-
TGTGCCAGCAGCCCCCGTGGGGGATCCCCCTACGAGCAGTACTTC
CASSPRGGSPYEQYF
>TRBV27|TRBJ2-1|TRBD1|few
TGTGCCAGCGGTCAGAGAGGGACAGCTGGTGAGCAGTTCTTC
CASGQRGTAGEQFF
>TRBV28|TRBJ2-7|-|-
TGTGCCAGTTACGCCCGGGACCGCCCCTCCTTCGAGCAGTACTTC
CASYARDRPSFEQYF
>TRBV28|TRBJ1-2|TRBD1|-
TGTGCCAGCAGTGACCCCGGGACAGGGAGACTTGGCTACACCTTC
CASSDPGTGRLGYTF
>TRBV7-3|TRBJ1-1|-|-
TGTGCCAGCAGCCTAGAAGGCACCTCCCAAACGGAAGCTTTCTTT
CASSLEGTSQTEAFF
>TRBV7-2|TRBJ2-3|TRBD2|-
TGTGCCAGCAGCCCATACGGTACTAGCGGGAGTGATACGCAGTATTTT
CASSPYGTSGSDTQYF